This record covers a single T cell receptor beta chain. Its antigen is as yet unknown. This sample is drawn from a study of T cell responses to AZD1222 COVID-19 vaccine. Regarding the study as a whole: Among the donors, most were white British and more were female, and clonal diversity was possibly underestimated.

Trimming cost V 4 bases and J 2 bases; bases outside gene matches: 4. CDR1 is SNHLY and CDR2 is FYNNEI in the germline V gene. The CDR3 is 15 amino acids. Only in-frame clones appear in the TCRdb table, and some are missing; sequencing was by immunoSEQ multiplex PCR. The profile shows approximately 150,000 clones, around 90% of them singletons. The input for sequencing was peripheral blood, taken on day 0 of AZD1222 vaccination. The chain has TRBV2 and TRBJ2-3, with 9 positions matching TRBD2. The source is an adult in good health. The CDR3 DNA is TGTGCCAGCAGTGGCCTAGCGGGACTCACAGATACGCAGTATTTT. Translation gives CASSGLAGLTDTQYF.